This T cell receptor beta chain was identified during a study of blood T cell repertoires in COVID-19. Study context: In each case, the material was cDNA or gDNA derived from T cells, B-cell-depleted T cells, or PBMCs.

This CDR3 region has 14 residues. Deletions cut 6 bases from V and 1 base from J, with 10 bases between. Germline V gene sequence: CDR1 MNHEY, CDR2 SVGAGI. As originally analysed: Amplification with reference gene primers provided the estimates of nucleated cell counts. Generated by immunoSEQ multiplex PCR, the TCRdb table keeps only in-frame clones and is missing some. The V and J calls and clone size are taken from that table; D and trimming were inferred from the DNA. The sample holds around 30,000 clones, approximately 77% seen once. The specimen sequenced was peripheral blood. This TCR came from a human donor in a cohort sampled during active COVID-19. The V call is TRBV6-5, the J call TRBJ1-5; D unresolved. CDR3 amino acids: CASSRTMSNQPQHF. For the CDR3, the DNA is TGTGCCAGCAGCCGGACTATGAGCAATCAGCCCCAGCATTTT.